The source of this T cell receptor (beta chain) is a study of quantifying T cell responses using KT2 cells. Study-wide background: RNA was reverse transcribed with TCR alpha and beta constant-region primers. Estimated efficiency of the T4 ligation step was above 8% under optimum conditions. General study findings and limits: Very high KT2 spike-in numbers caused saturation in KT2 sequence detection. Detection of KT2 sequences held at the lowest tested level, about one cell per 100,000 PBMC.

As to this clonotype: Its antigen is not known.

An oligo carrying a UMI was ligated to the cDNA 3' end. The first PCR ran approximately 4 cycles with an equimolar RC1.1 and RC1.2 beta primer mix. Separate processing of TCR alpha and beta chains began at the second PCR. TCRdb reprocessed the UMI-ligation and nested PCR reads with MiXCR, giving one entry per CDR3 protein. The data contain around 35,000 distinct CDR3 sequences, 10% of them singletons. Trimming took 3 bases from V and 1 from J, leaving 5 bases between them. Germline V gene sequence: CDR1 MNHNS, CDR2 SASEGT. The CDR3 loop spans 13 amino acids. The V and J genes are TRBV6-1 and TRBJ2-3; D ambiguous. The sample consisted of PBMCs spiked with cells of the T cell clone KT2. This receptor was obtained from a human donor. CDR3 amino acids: CASSEHRTDTQYF. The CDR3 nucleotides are TGTGCCAGCAGTGAGCACCGCACAGATACGCAGTATTTT.